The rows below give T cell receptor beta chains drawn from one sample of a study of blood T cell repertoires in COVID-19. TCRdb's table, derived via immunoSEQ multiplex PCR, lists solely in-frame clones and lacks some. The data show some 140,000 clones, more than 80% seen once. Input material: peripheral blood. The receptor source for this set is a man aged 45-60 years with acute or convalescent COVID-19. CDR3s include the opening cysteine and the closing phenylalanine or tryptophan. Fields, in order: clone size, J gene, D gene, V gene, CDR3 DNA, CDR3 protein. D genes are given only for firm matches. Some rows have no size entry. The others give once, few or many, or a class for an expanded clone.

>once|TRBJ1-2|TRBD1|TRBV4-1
TGCGCCAGCAGCAGCTGGGACAGCCCTAACTATGGCTACACCTTC
CASSSWDSPNYGYTF
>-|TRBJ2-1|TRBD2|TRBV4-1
TGCGCCAGCAGCCATTATTGGACTAGCTCGGATGAGCAGTTCTTC
CASSHYWTSSDEQFF
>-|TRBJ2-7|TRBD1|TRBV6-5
TGTGCCAGCAGAGGAGACAGGGCGGCTTACGAGCAGTACTTC
CASRGDRAAYEQYF
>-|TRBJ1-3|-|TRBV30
TGTGCCTGGGCTAGACAGTTAAACACCATATATTTT
CAWARQLNTIYF
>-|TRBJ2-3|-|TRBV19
TGTGCCACCCGGACAGCTAGCACAGATACGCAGTATTTT
CATRTASTDTQYF
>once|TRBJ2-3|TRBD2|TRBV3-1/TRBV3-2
TGTGCCAGCAGCCCCCGGACTAGCGGGGGAATAGATACGCAGTATTTT
CASSPRTSGGIDTQYF
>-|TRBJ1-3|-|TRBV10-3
TGTGCCATCAGTCAGGACTACTCTGGAAACACCATATATTTT
CAISQDYSGNTIYF
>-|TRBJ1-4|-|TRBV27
TGTGCCAGCAGAACGTTCTGGGGAGGGGGAAATGAAAAACTGTTTTTT
CASRTFWGGGNEKLFF
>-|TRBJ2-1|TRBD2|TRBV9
TGTGCCAGCAGCCCCCGGAGCCAGCGGGGGCTGGAGCAGTTCTTC
CASSPRSQRGLEQFF
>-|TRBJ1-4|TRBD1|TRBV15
TGTGCCACCAGCACCCCGGACAGGGGGACGGAAAAACTGTTTTTT
CATSTPDRGTEKLFF
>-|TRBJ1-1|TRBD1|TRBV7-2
TGTGCCAGCAGCGTCGGGACAGCTGGGAACACTGAAGCTTTCTTT
CASSVGTAGNTEAFF
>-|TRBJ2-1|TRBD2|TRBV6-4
TGTGCCAGCAGCCTGACTAGCGGGAGGGGTATGGATGAGCAGTTCTTC
CASSLTSGRGMDEQFF
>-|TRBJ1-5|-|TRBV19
TGTGCCAGTAGTGAACAGGCGCAGCCCCAGCATTTT
CASSEQAQPQHF
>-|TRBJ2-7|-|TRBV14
TGTGCCAGCAGCCAAGATCTGGAGATCGACGAGCAGTACTTC
CASSQDLEIDEQYF
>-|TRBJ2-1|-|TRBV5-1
TGCGCCAGCAGTTCGCTAGCCGACAATGAGCAGTTCTTC
CASSSLADNEQFF
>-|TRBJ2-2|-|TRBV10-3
TGTGCCATCAGCAGCCTCCCAGGGTCACCTGCGAACACCGGGGAGCTGTTTTTT
CAISSLPGSPANTGELFF
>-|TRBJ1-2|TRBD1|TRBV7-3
TGTGCCAGCAGCGAACAGACAGGGGTTGGCTACACCTTC
CASSEQTGVGYTF
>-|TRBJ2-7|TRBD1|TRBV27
TGTGCCAGTAGAGACAGGGCATACCCCTACGAGCAGTACTTC
CASRDRAYPYEQYF
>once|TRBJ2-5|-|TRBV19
TGTGCCAGTAGTAGAGGGGGGGGCCAAGAGACCCAGTACTTC
CASSRGGGQETQYF
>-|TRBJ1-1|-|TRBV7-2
TGTGCCAGCAGCTTGGTGGGGGGGGACACTGAAGCTTTCTTT
CASSLVGGDTEAFF
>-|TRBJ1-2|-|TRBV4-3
TGCGCCAGCAGCCAGGGGACAACCCAATCGGGCTACACCTTC
CASSQGTTQSGYTF
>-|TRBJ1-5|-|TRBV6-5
TGTGCCAGCAGTTACGGGCCAGGGTCGGATCAGCCCCAGCATTTT
CASSYGPGSDQPQHF
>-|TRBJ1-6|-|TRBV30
TGTGCCTGGAGTGGGGGGGTTACTAGCTCCTATAATTCACCCCTCCACTTT
CAWSGGVTSSYNSPLHF
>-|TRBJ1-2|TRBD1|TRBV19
TGTGCCAGTAGTTCGGACAGGGAAGGACGTGGCTACACCTTC
CASSSDREGRGYTF
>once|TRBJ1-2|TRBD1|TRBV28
TGTGGGACAGGGACAGTTCAGGTTGGCTACACCTTC
CGTGTVQVGYTF
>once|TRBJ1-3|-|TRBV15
TGTGCCACCAAAGCAGGGACGGGAGAAGCTGGAAACACCATATATTTT
CATKAGTGEAGNTIYF
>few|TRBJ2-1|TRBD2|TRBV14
TGTGCCAGCAGCCAACAGGGCGCGGGAGCGGTGAATGAGCAGTTCTTC
CASSQQGAGAVNEQFF
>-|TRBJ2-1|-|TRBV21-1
TGTGCCAGCAGAATGTGGCGGGAGGATGAGCAGTTCTTC
CASRMWREDEQFF
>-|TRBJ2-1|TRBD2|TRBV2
TGTGCCAGCAGCCCGAGGACTAGCGGGGGTGAGCAGTTCTTC
CASSPRTSGGEQFF
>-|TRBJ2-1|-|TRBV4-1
TGCGCCAGCAGCCAAATGTTCGGCGGGGCCGGGAATGAGCAGTTCTTC
CASSQMFGGAGNEQFF
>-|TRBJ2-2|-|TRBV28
TGTGCCAGCAGTTTACTGGGGGAGCTGTTTTTT
CASSLLGELFF
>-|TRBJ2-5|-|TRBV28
TGTGCCAGCAGTTTGGCGGGATACCAAGAGACCCAGTACTTC
CASSLAGYQETQYF
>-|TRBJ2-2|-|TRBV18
TGTGCCAGCTCACCACAAGGAGGGCCCCTAGCGAACACCGGGGAGCTGTTTTTT
CASSPQGGPLANTGELFF
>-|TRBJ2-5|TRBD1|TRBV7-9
TGTGCCAGCAGCTTAGCTAGACCTGGGACAGGCCCCCAAGAGACCCAGTACTTC
CASSLARPGTGPQETQYF
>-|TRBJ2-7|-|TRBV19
TGTGCCAGTAGTAACCGGGACACATCCCGACCTTACGAGCAGTACTTC
CASSNRDTSRPYEQYF
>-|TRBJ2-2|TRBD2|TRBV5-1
TGCGCCAGCAGCTTGCAGACTAGCGACAACACCGGGGAGCTGTTTTTT
CASSLQTSDNTGELFF
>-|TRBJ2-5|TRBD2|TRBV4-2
TGTGCCAGCAGCCAAGATCCGCAGCGGGGGGGCAAAGAGACCCAGTACTTC
CASSQDPQRGGKETQYF
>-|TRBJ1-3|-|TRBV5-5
TGTGCCAGCAGTTCTACCCCTGGAAACACCATATATTTT
CASSSTPGNTIYF
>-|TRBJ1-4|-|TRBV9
TGTGCCAGCAGCGTAGGTCCAGGGTCGAATGAAAAACTGTTTTTT
CASSVGPGSNEKLFF
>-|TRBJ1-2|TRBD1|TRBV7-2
TGTGCCAGCGACCTACAGGGGGCTTGGGGCTACACCTTC
CASDLQGAWGYTF
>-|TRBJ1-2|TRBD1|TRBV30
TGTGCCTGGAGTCCGGGACAGGGGGCGCATGGCTACACCTTC
CAWSPGQGAHGYTF
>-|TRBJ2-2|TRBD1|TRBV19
TGTGCCAGTACCGATATAGGGACAGGGAACACCGGGGAGCTGTTTTTT
CASTDIGTGNTGELFF